The entry below describes one T cell receptor beta chain. Its specificity is not known. The sample belongs to a study of T cell responses to AZD1222 COVID-19 vaccine. Germline CDR1 is SGHDT and CDR2 is YYEEEE. This CDR3 comprises 13 residues. Trimming left V 4 bases short and J 2 bases short, with 10 bases between. Produced via immunoSEQ multiplex PCR; TCRdb's table is partial and in-frame only. The profile shows about 76,000 clones, roughly 90% of them singletons. Findings of the study overall: Baseline serostatus was positive in only six AZD1222 recipients.

The chain employs TRBV5-6 and TRBJ2-7; TRBD2 is a possible D gene (6 bases). This material consisted of peripheral blood, taken on day 0 of MenACWY control vaccination. The receptor was derived from an adult in good health. Written as DNA, the CDR3 is TGTGCCAGCAGCGGGGACTTAACCTACGAGCAGTACTTC. It codes for CASSGDLTYEQYF.